Listed here are 24 T cell receptor beta chains from one sample, sequenced in a study of OX40 agonist ivuxolimab in advanced cancers. Clones were sequenced by immunoSEQ multiplex PCR, and TCRdb holds only the in-frame ones, with some missing. The sample has under 20,000 clones, approximately 84% seen once. The starting material was CD4+ or CD8+ T cells sorted from blood, obtained in a trial of the OX40 agonist ivuxolimab. These receptors came from an adult with an advanced solid tumor such as melanoma, head and neck, liver or kidney cancer.

The V gene is TRBV11-1, the J gene TRBJ1-1; no clear D. Trimming removed 5 bases at V and 2 bases at J, with 9 bases between. CDR3 length: 13 amino acids. Germline-derived CDR1 and CDR2 are SGHAT and FQDESV (reference sequence). CDR3 residues: CASSLISNTEAFF. In DNA form, the CDR3 reads TGTGCCAGCAGCCTAATATCTAACACTGAAGCTTTCTTT. Full variable domain (outside the CDR3, taken from reference TRBV11-1 and TRBJ1-1): EAEVAQSPRYKITEKSQAVAFWCDPISGHATLYWYRQILGQGPELLVQFQDESVVDDSQLPKDRFSAERLKGVDSTLKIQPAELGDSAMYLCASSLISNTEAFFGQGTRLTVV.

The chain recombines TRBV7-9 with TRBJ1-2; no firm D call. The ends were cut back, 5 bases at V and 6 bases at J, with 10 bases in the middle. Looked up from germline, CDR1 is SEHNR and CDR2 is FQNEAQ (reference sequence). The CDR3 is 12 amino acids. The CDR3 DNA sequence: TGTGCCAGCAGCACAAAGACGGATGGCTACACCTTC. It specifies CASSTKTDGYTF. Full variable domain (rest looked up from reference TRBV7-9 and TRBJ1-2): DTGVSQNPRHKITKRGQNVTFRCDPISEHNRLYWYRQTLGQGPEFLTYFQNEAQLEKSRLLSDRFSAERPKGSFSTLEIQRTEQGDSAMYLCASSTKTDGYTFGSGTRLTVV.

This sequence joins TRBV6-1 and TRBJ2-1; TRBD2 agrees at 7 bases. CDR1 is MNHNS, CDR2 SASEGT, per germline. The CDR3 covers 13 residues. Trimming at V came to 6 bases and at J to 7 bases, leaving 6 bases not matched to a gene. CDR3 sequence (DNA): TGTGCCAGCAGCCGGGACTATGGGAATGAGCAGTTCTTC. Its translation: CASSRDYGNEQFF.

This chain uses TRBV29-1 with TRBJ2-3; D possibly corresponds to TRBD2 (6 bases). Germline assignment: CDR1 SQVTM and CDR2 ANQGSEA. The ends were cut back, 7 bases at V and 2 bases at J, with 10 bases in the middle. The CDR3 has 12 residues. The CDR3 is CSASETTDTQYF. Written as DNA, the CDR3 is TGCAGCGCTAGCGAGACCACAGATACGCAGTATTTT.

The V call is TRBV28, the J call TRBJ2-3, with 12 bases identical to TRBD2. The CDR3 runs to 15 residues. Germline-derived CDR1 and CDR2 are MDHEN and SYDVKM. V was pared by 5 bases and J by 5 bases, with 5 bases of the junction left unmatched. This chain's CDR3 is CASSQLAGGGDTQYF. The CDR3, as DNA: TGTGCCAGCAGTCAACTAGCGGGAGGAGGAGATACGCAGTATTTT.

The V and J genes are TRBV19 and TRBJ2-6; 10 bases map to TRBD2. The J segment lost 3 bases and the V segment lost 5 bases, leaving 10 bases of the junction unmatched. The germline V gene encodes CDR1 LNHDA and CDR2 SQIVND (reference sequence). This CDR3 has 18 residues. CDR3 sequence: CASSGAGLAGVGANVLTF. In DNA form, the CDR3 reads TGTGCCAGTAGTGGGGCGGGGCTAGCGGGAGTTGGGGCCAACGTCCTGACTTTC.

The chain combines TRBV6-6 with TRBJ2-7; D could derive from TRBD1 or TRBD2 (6 bases each). This CDR3 has 15 amino acids. Trimming left V 6 bases short and J 1 base short, with 16 bases between. Germline V gene lookup returns CDR1 MNHNY and CDR2 SVGAGI (reference sequence). CDR3 protein: CASRQPGGDSYEQYF. The CDR3 nucleotides read TGTGCCAGCAGACAACCCGGGGGCGATTCCTACGAGCAGTACTTC.

The V call is TRBV5-6, the J call TRBJ2-7; 7 nucleotides agree with TRBD2. Germline CDR1 and CDR2: SGHDT and YYEEEE. The ends lost 3 bases at V and 7 bases at J; junction bases unmatched: 7. The CDR3 length is 13 residues. The CDR3 DNA is TGTGCCAGCAGCTCCGGACTAGTTGGGGAGCAGTACTTC. Residues: CASSSGLVGEQYF.

This sequence joins TRBV9 and TRBJ2-7; TRBD1 is a possible D gene (6 bases). CDR3 size: 15 residues. The V and J ends lost 4 bases and 0 bases respectively, with 14 bases between them. Germline V CDR1 and CDR2: SGDLS, YYNGEE. The CDR3 nucleotides read TGTGCCAGCAGCCCGGGACACCTAAGCTCCTACGAGCAGTACTTC. Translation gives CASSPGHLSSYEQYF. Drawing the rest from reference TRBV9 and TRBJ2-7, the complete variable domain is DSGVTQTPKHLITATGQRVTLRCSPRSGDLSVYWYQQSLDQGLQFLIQYYNGEERAKGNILERFSAQQFPDLHSELNLSSLELGDSALYFCASSPGHLSSYEQYFGPGTRLTVT.

The rearrangement links TRBV29-1 to TRBJ1-1; D gene unclear. The CDR3 consists of 13 residues. Germline assignment: CDR1 SQVTM and CDR2 ANQGSEA. Trimming pared 6 bases from V and 5 bases from J, leaving 16 bases between. This CDR3 reads CSVKILEETEAFF. Written as DNA, the CDR3 is TGCAGCGTAAAAATCCTAGAGGAAACTGAAGCTTTCTTT.

The chain couples TRBV25-1 to TRBJ1-2; perhaps TRBD1 as D (5 bases). Germline V lookup: CDR1 MGHDK, CDR2 SYGVNS. There are 17 residues in the CDR3. V lost 2 bases and J lost 6, with 22 bases in between. The CDR3 region has the DNA TGTGCCAGCAGTGAAAGCCCACGGTCTCGGGGCAAAAATGGCTACACCTTC. Amino acids: CASSESPRSRGKNGYTF.

The chain combines TRBV7-9 with TRBJ2-3; 13 bases are a match to TRBD2. With 4 bases clipped from V and 3 bases from J, the junction kept 4 bases outside the gene matches. The V gene's germline CDR1 is SEHNR and CDR2 FQNEAQ (reference sequence). CDR3 size: 16 residues. The CDR3 DNA reads as TGTGCCAGCAGCTCCGGGACTAGCGGGAAGACAGATACGCAGTATTTT. This codes for CASSSGTSGKTDTQYF.

The chain couples TRBV19 to TRBJ1-5; 7 nucleotides line up with TRBD1. J lost 0 bases, V lost 7 bases, and 12 bases had no gene match. CDR1 is LNHDA, CDR2 SQIVND, per germline (reference sequence). This CDR3 spans 17 amino acids. The CDR3 loop reads CASILGQASLSNQPQHF. DNA of the CDR3: TGTGCCAGTATTCTCGGACAGGCCTCCCTTAGCAATCAGCCCCAGCATTTT. Filled out from reference TRBV19 and TRBJ1-5, the complete variable domain reads DGGITQSPKYLFRKEGQNVTLSCEQNLNHDAMYWYRQDPGQGLRLIYYSQIVNDFQKGDIAEGYSVSREKKESFPLTVTSAQKNPTAFYLCASILGQASLSNQPQHFGDGTRLSIL.

This chain joins TRBV9 and TRBJ2-3; D not certain. The CDR3 has 14 residues. V lost 3 bases to trimming and J lost 6 bases, with 14 bases between them. The germline CDR1 and CDR2 sequences are SGDLS and YYNGEE. As DNA, the CDR3 is TGTGCCAGCAGCGAGCAGCCCGATGGGGATACGCAGTATTTT. It is translated as CASSEQPDGDTQYF. The full variable domain, its missing parts supplied by reference TRBV9 and TRBJ2-3, is DSGVTQTPKHLITATGQRVTLRCSPRSGDLSVYWYQQSLDQGLQFLIQYYNGEERAKGNILERFSAQQFPDLHSELNLSSLELGDSALYFCASSEQPDGDTQYFGPGTRLTVL.

This clone was detected a few times. The chain combines TRBV5-6 with TRBJ2-3, with D perhaps TRBD2 (5 bases). The germline V gene has CDR1 SGHDT and CDR2 YYEEEE. Between the trimmed V and J ends, which lost 1 base and 2 bases, there was a span of 11 bases. The CDR3 has 15 residues. CDR3 loop: CASSLFGENTDTQYF. As DNA, the CDR3 is TGTGCCAGCAGCTTGTTCGGGGAGAACACAGATACGCAGTATTTT.

J is TRBJ2-1 and V is TRBV19; D might be TRBD2 (6 bases). The germline V and J ends were trimmed by 11 bases and 2 bases, with 22 bases remaining between them. This CDR3 is 16 amino acids long. CDR1 and CDR2 from the germline V gene are LNHDA and SQIVND (reference sequence). CDR3 nucleotides: TGTGCCGATCCGGTTTCAAGCGGGCGTACCTACAATGAGCAGTTCTTC. Translating gives CADPVSSGRTYNEQFF.

V gene TRBV28 combines with J gene TRBJ1-4, with a weak D call TRBD1 (5 bases). This CDR3 has 15 amino acids. V lost 0 bases, J lost 6 bases, and 11 bases lay in between. Germline V gene sequence: CDR1 MDHEN, CDR2 SYDVKM. CDR3 sequence (DNA): TGTGCCAGCAGTTTATGGAGTGGGGGATATGAAAAACTGTTTTTT. This codes for CASSLWSGGYEKLFF.

The chain is built from TRBV9 and TRBJ1-1; 7 bases line up with TRBD1. The CDR3 is 15 amino acids. The ends lost 0 bases at V and 7 bases at J; junction bases unmatched: 9. CDR1 is SGDLS, CDR2 YYNGEE, per germline. The CDR3 loop is CASSVEDRPPFEAFF. Here the CDR3 DNA reads TGTGCCAGCAGCGTAGAGGACAGGCCTCCCTTTGAAGCTTTCTTT.

The chain carries TRBV2 and TRBJ2-7; 7 nucleotides align to TRBD2. J gave up 6 bases and V 5 bases, and 13 bases lay outside the gene matches. The CDR3 covers 15 residues. Germline V gives CDR1 SNHLY, CDR2 FYNNEI. The CDR3 here is CASSIVGGPVGEQYF. The CDR3 bases are TGTGCCAGCAGTATTGTGGGAGGGCCAGTAGGCGAGCAGTACTTC.

This chain's CDR3 is CASSGLSAGNEQFF. The CDR3 DNA reads TGTGCCAGCAGCGGACTATCCGCGGGCAATGAGCAGTTCTTC. This rearrangement joins TRBV6-5 to TRBJ2-1, with D tentatively TRBD2 (6 bases). Germline lookup yields CDR1 MNHEY and CDR2 SVGAGI. Trimming left V 6 bases short and J 6 bases short, with 15 bases between. The CDR3 runs 14 residues.

V usage is TRBV19 and J usage is TRBJ2-7, with D possibly being TRBD1 or TRBD2 (5 bases each). CDR1 LNHDA and CDR2 SQIVND come from the germline V gene (reference sequence). There are 12 residues in the CDR3. V dropped 7 bases and J dropped 4 bases, with 11 bases sitting between them. The CDR3 DNA follows: TGTGCCAGTACTGGGGGAAGTTACGAGCAGTACTTC. Translating gives CASTGGSYEQYF.

This sequence joins TRBV7-8 and TRBJ2-3; D remains ambiguous. The ends were cut back, 6 bases at V and 6 bases at J, with 13 bases in the middle. The CDR3 spans 13 residues. Germline CDR1 reads SGHVS; CDR2 reads FQNEAQ. Written as DNA, the CDR3 is TGTGCCAGCAGACCCTCCCGGAAGGATACGCAGTATTTT. Translated, it gives CASRPSRKDTQYF. Full variable domain (rest looked up from reference TRBV7-8 and TRBJ2-3): GAGVSQSPRYKVAKRGQDVALRCDPISGHVSLFWYQQALGQGPEFLTYFQNEAQLDKSGLPSDRFFAERPEGSVSTLKIQRTQQEDSAVYLCASRPSRKDTQYFGPGTRLTVL.

J is TRBJ2-3 and V is TRBV11-3, with 8 bases fitting TRBD2. V gave up 1 base and J gave up 4 bases; unmatched junction bases: 10. This CDR3 comprises 17 residues. CDR1 and CDR2 from the germline V gene are SGHNT and YENEEA. The CDR3 here is CASSLGGKTSGPDTQYF. The DNA for the CDR3 is TGTGCCAGCAGCTTAGGAGGGAAAACTAGCGGCCCAGATACGCAGTATTTT. The full variable domain, completed using reference TRBV11-3 and TRBJ2-3, is EAGVVQSPRYKIIEKKQPVAFWCNPISGHNTLYWYLQNLGQGPELLIRYENEEAVDDSQLPKDRFSAERLKGVDSTLKIQPAELGDSAVYLCASSLGGKTSGPDTQYFGPGTRLTVL.

The chain carries TRBV28 and TRBJ1-6, with D possibly matching TRBD1 (5 bases). The CDR3 contains 15 residues. The V end was cut by 7 bases, the J end by 0 bases, with 10 bases between. The germline V gene has CDR1 MDHEN and CDR2 SYDVKM. Here the CDR3 reads CASKGPSSYNSPLHF. In DNA, the CDR3 is TGTGCCAGCAAGGGGCCGAGCTCCTATAATTCACCCCTCCACTTT.